The 23 T cell receptor beta chains below all came from one sample that was sequenced in a study of blood T cell repertoires in COVID-19. Using immunoSEQ multiplex PCR, the repertoire was profiled, and TCRdb retains in-frame clones only, with some absent. Of about 33,000 clones listed, 91% are singletons. Sequenced: peripheral blood. The receptor source for this set is a human donor with active COVID-19. The donor label of this sample is uncertain.

This chain links TRBV7-3 with TRBJ2-3; D ambiguous. Between the trimmed V and J ends, which lost 5 bases and 1 base, there was a span of 10 bases. CDR3 size: 14 residues. Looked up from germline, CDR1 is SGHTA and CDR2 is FQGTGA. This CDR3 reads CASSQSGGTDTQYF. The CDR3 bases are TGTGCCAGCAGCCAATCCGGAGGCACAGATACGCAGTATTTT.

The chain has TRBV5-4 and TRBJ2-2; TRBD1 matches 8 bases. The CDR3 has 15 amino acids. CDR1 is SGHNT, CDR2 YYREEE, per germline (reference sequence). J was trimmed by 1 base and V by 5 bases; bases with no gene match: 4. In DNA form, the CDR3 reads TGTGCCAGCAGGCCGGACAGGGTGAACACCGGGGAGCTGTTTTTT. This codes for CASRPDRVNTGELFF. Full variable domain (missing parts from reference TRBV5-4 and TRBJ2-2): ETGVTQSPTHLIKTRGQQVTLRCSSQSGHNTVSWYQQALGQGPQFIFQYYREEENGRGNFPPRFSGLQFPNYSSELNVNALELDDSALYLCASRPDRVNTGELFFGEGSRLTVL.

The chain is built from TRBV7-2 and TRBJ2-2; the D is unclear. The ends were cut back, 1 base at V and 8 bases at J, with 5 bases in the middle. This CDR3 comprises 12 residues. Germline CDR1 reads SGHTA; CDR2 reads FQGNSA. This CDR3 reads CASSLERGELFF. Here the CDR3 DNA reads TGTGCCAGCAGCTTAGAGAGGGGGGAGCTGTTTTTT.

The chain uses TRBV5-5 and TRBJ2-3; no clear D gene. Between the trimmed V and J ends, which lost 0 bases and 14 bases, there was a span of 13 bases. From germline, CDR1 is SGHKS and CDR2 YYEKEE (reference sequence). The CDR3 has 12 residues. The CDR3 region has the DNA TGTGCCAGCAGCTTGGACCTATACTATATGTATTTT. This translates into CASSLDLYYMYF.

The chain recombines TRBV19 with TRBJ1-3; D possibly corresponds to TRBD1 (6 bases). With 5 bases removed from V and 1 base from J, the gap between germline ends came to 12 bases. Germline assignment: CDR1 LNHDA and CDR2 SQIVND (reference sequence). The CDR3 has 15 amino acids. CDR3 bases: TGTGCCAGTAGTTCCACAGGGATGTCTGGAAACACCATATATTTT. Amino acid sequence: CASSSTGMSGNTIYF. The full variable domain, rest sourced from reference TRBV19 and TRBJ1-3, is DGGITQSPKYLFRKEGQNVTLSCEQNLNHDAMYWYRQDPGQGLRLIYYSQIVNDFQKGDIAEGYSVSREKKESFPLTVTSAQKNPTAFYLCASSSTGMSGNTIYFGEGSWLTVV.

This clone occurred once. The chain combines TRBV4-1 with TRBJ2-3, with 11 bases lining up with TRBD2. Trimming removed 3 bases from V and 4 bases from J; junction bases left unmatched: 6. Germline V gene lookup returns CDR1 MGHRA and CDR2 YSYEKL. CDR3 size: 16 residues. The CDR3 nucleotides read TGCGCCAGCAGCCAGGATAGCGGGGGGGCCGCAGATACGCAGTATTTT. Translated, it gives CASSQDSGGAADTQYF.

This chain uses TRBV10-3 with TRBJ1-2, with D tentatively TRBD1 (5 bases). With 3 bases removed from V and 5 bases from J, the gap between germline ends came to 13 bases. Germline CDR1 ENHRY, CDR2 SYGVKD. This CDR3 has 14 residues. For the CDR3, the DNA is TGTGCCATCAGTGAAGGGGCAGGGATTTATGGCTACACCTTC. It specifies CAISEGAGIYGYTF.

The chain uses TRBV5-1 and TRBJ2-1; 9 nucleotides agree with TRBD2. This CDR3 is 15 amino acids long. V was pared by 1 base and J by 7 bases, with 6 bases of the junction left unmatched. Germline CDR1 SGHRS, CDR2 YFSETQ. For the CDR3, the DNA is TGCGCCAGCAGCTTGATAATAGCGGGAGCGAATGAGCAGTTCTTC. Residues: CASSLIIAGANEQFF.

This clone was seen only a few times. V usage is TRBV7-3 and J usage is TRBJ2-2, with TRBD2 identical over 7 bases. The V gene end was trimmed by 3 bases and the J gene end by 2 bases; junction bases not matched to a gene: 3. Looked up from germline, CDR1 is SGHTA and CDR2 is FQGTGA. The CDR3 covers 15 residues. This chain's CDR3 is CASSFSGYNTGELFF. In DNA form, the CDR3 reads TGTGCCAGCAGCTTTAGCGGGTACAACACCGGGGAGCTGTTTTTT.

The CDR3 loop is CASSPGLGWDTQYF. The CDR3 nucleotides are TGTGCCAGCAGCCCAGGACTTGGGTGGGATACGCAGTATTTT. The chain couples TRBV7-9 to TRBJ2-3; tentatively, D is TRBD2 (5 bases). Trimming shortened V by 5 bases and J by 6 bases, and 15 bases separated the two germline ends. CDR1 and CDR2 from the germline V gene are SEHNR and FQNEAQ (reference sequence). This CDR3 has 14 residues.

The gene calls are TRBV18 and TRBJ2-1; D is possibly TRBD1 (5 bases). Between the trimmed V and J ends, which lost 6 bases and 1 base, there was a span of 13 bases. The germline CDR1 and CDR2 sequences are KGHSH and LQKENI. The CDR3 spans 15 residues. In DNA form, the CDR3 reads TGTGCCAGCTCCCCGACGACAGAATCCTACAATGAGCAGTTCTTC. It yields the protein CASSPTTESYNEQFF.

This sequence joins TRBV7-8 and TRBJ1-6, with D hard to call. V was trimmed by 7 bases and J by 7 bases, leaving 17 bases between them. Germline CDR1 and CDR2: SGHVS and FQNEAQ. This CDR3 comprises 15 residues. The CDR3, as DNA: TGTGCCAGCACCCTAACCCCCCCCTTAAATTCACCCCTCCACTTT. Translated, it gives CASTLTPPLNSPLHF.

The chain is built from TRBV29-1 and TRBJ2-1; weak D call: TRBD1 (5 bases). The V gene lost 8 bases and the J gene lost 16 bases, with 12 bases spanning the gap. The V gene's germline CDR1 is SQVTM and CDR2 ANQGSEA. This CDR3 has 8 residues. The CDR3 spells CSMGQGFF. CDR3 nucleotides: TGCAGCATGGGGCAGGGCTTCTTC.

This clone was counted between two and nine times. The chain carries TRBV6-6 and TRBJ2-7, with D possibly TRBD2 on 5 matching bases. This CDR3 region has 12 residues. V lost 2 bases, J lost 3 bases, and 5 bases lay in between. From germline, CDR1 is MNHNY and CDR2 SVGAGI (reference sequence). The CDR3 spells CASSYEGYEQYF. The CDR3 coding sequence is TGTGCCAGCAGTTACGAGGGCTACGAGCAGTACTTC.

This rearrangement joins TRBV4-3 to TRBJ2-7; D perhaps matches TRBD1 (6 bases). Germline V gene data show CDR1 as LGHNA and CDR2 as YSLEER. V was trimmed by 1 base and J by 0 bases, leaving 13 bases between them. This CDR3 contains 16 residues. CDR3 sequence (DNA): TGCGCCAGCAGCCAAGCGAGAACAGGGCCCTCCTACGAGCAGTACTTC. The encoded protein is CASSQARTGPSYEQYF.

This sequence joins TRBV11-2 and TRBJ2-7; 8 bases line up with TRBD1. The CDR3 covers 14 residues. In germline, CDR1 is SGHAT, CDR2 FQNNGV. V lost 6 bases and J lost 2; bases outside the gene matches: 6. CDR3 protein: CASSGRQGTYEQYF. DNA of the CDR3: TGTGCCAGCAGTGGGCGACAGGGGACCTACGAGCAGTACTTC.

This chain joins TRBV9 and TRBJ2-4; 8 nucleotides line up with TRBD1. With 4 bases clipped from V and 8 bases from J, the junction kept 5 bases outside the gene matches. Germline CDR1 is SGDLS and CDR2 is YYNGEE. There are 13 residues in the CDR3. CDR3 in DNA: TGTGCCAGCAGCTTGATACAGGGGGACATTCAGTACTTC. Encoded protein: CASSLIQGDIQYF. Looking up the rest from reference TRBV9 and TRBJ2-4 gives the full variable domain: DSGVTQTPKHLITATGQRVTLRCSPRSGDLSVYWYQQSLDQGLQFLIQYYNGEERAKGNILERFSAQQFPDLHSELNLSSLELGDSALYFCASSLIQGDIQYFGAGTRLSVL.

This clone was detected a few times. This chain connects TRBV7-9 to TRBJ1-1, with TRBD1 matching over 10 bases. After removal of 5 bases from V and 11 bases from J, the junction contained 11 bases not matched to a gene. The CDR3 runs 14 residues. CDR1 is SEHNR, CDR2 FQNEAQ, per germline (reference sequence). CDR3 DNA sequence: TGTGCCAGCAGCCGTCAAAGGGGACAGGGGCAGGCTTTCTTT. This encodes CASSRQRGQGQAFF.

This chain uses TRBV9 with TRBJ2-1; no definite D call. CDR1 and CDR2 (germline): SGDLS, YYNGEE. There are 14 residues in the CDR3. Trimming stripped 0 bases from V and 6 bases from J, with 10 bases between. CDR3 nucleotide sequence: TGTGCCAGCAGCGTAGCCGTTAACGGCAATGAGCAGTTCTTC. Translation: CASSVAVNGNEQFF.

In the case of this clone: One end of the junction fails to match germline, which may point to a read error. The chain is built from TRBV7-2 and TRBJ1-5, with 7 bases identical to TRBD1. The V gene's germline CDR1 is SGHTA and CDR2 FQGNSA. This CDR3 is 14 amino acids long. The CDR3 protein is CANSPTGVNQPQHF. CDR3 in DNA: TGTGCCAACAGCCCCACAGGGGTAAATCAGCCCCAGCATTTT.

V is TRBV2 and J is TRBJ2-1; weak D call: TRBD1 (5 bases). Germline CDR1 reads SNHLY; CDR2 reads FYNNEI. There are 13 residues in the CDR3. The V end lost 4 bases, the J end lost 3 bases, and 7 bases lay between the germline ends. Here the CDR3 reads CASSGQIYNEQFF. As DNA, the CDR3 is TGTGCCAGCAGTGGACAGATCTACAATGAGCAGTTCTTC. The full variable domain, in which reference TRBV2 and TRBJ2-1 provide the parts outside the CDR3, is EPEVTQTPSHQVTQMGQEVILRCVPISNHLYFYWYRQILGQKVEFLVSFYNNEISEKSEIFDDQFSVERPDGSNFTLKIRSTKLEDSAMYFCASSGQIYNEQFFGPGTRLTVL.

This chain connects TRBV10-3 to TRBJ1-1; TRBD1 aligns across 9 bases. Germline V CDR1 and CDR2: ENHRY, SYGVKD. CDR3 length: 14 residues. V was pared by 10 bases and J by 4 bases, with 10 bases of the junction left unmatched. DNA of the CDR3: TGTGCCACACGGACAGGGGAGGGGAGCACTGAAGCTTTCTTT. This sequence encodes CATRTGEGSTEAFF.

The genes are TRBV19 and TRBJ1-3, with D possibly matching TRBD1 (6 bases). V lost 6 bases to trimming and J lost 2 bases, with 14 bases between them. Germline loops: CDR1 LNHDA, CDR2 SQIVND (reference sequence). The CDR3 runs 15 residues. As DNA, the CDR3 is TGTGCCAGTAGCCCCCCGACAGGTACTGGAAACACCATATATTTT. Translated, it gives CASSPPTGTGNTIYF.